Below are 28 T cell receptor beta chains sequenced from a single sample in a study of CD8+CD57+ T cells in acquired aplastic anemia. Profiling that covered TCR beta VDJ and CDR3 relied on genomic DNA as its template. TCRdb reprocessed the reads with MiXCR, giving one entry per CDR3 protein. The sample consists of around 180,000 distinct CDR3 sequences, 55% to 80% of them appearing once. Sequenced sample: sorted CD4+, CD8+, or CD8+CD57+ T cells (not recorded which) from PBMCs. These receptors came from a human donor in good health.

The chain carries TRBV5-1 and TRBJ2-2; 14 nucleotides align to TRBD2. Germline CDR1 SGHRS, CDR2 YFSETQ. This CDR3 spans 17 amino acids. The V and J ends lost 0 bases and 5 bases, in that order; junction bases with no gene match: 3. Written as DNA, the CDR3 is TGCGCCAGCAGCTTGGGCCGGACTAGCGGGGGGACCGGGGAGCTGTTTTTT. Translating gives CASSLGRTSGGTGELFF.

The CDR3 sequence is CATSDYDKETQYF. The CDR3 nucleotides are TGTGCCACCAGTGATTATGACAAAGAGACCCAGTACTTC. The rearrangement uses TRBV24-1 and TRBJ2-5, with D unclear. CDR3 length equals 13 residues. The germline V gene encodes CDR1 KGHDR and CDR2 SFDVKD. Trimming removed 2 bases from V and 3 bases from J, with 6 bases in between.

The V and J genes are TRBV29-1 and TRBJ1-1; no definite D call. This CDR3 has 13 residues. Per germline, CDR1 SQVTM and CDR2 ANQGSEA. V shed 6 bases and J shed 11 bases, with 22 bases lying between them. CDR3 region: CSVPASGIGEAFF. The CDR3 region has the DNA TGCAGCGTCCCGGCGAGTGGCATTGGGGAGGCTTTCTTT.

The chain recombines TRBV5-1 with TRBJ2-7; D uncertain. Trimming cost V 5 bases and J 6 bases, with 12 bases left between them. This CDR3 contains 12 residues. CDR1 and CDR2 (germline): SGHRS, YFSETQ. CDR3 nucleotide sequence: TGCGCCAGCAGTATGAACCAGGTCGAGCAGTACTTC. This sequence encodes CASSMNQVEQYF.

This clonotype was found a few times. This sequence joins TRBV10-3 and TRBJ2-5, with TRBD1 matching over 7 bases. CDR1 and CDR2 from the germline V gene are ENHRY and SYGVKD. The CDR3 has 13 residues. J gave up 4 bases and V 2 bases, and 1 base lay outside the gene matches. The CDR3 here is CAISEDRAETQYF. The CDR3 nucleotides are TGTGCCATCAGTGAGGACAGGGCAGAGACCCAGTACTTC.

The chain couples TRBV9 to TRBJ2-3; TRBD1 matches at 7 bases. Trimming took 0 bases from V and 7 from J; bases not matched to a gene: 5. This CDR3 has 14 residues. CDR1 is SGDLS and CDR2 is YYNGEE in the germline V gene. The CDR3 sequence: CASSVVHRGNTQYF. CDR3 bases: TGTGCCAGCAGCGTAGTGCACAGGGGAAATACGCAGTATTTT.

The CDR3 DNA is TGCAGCGTTTTTGGCCAGTACAATGAGCAGTTCTTC. It codes for CSVFGQYNEQFF. The chain carries TRBV29-1 and TRBJ2-1; D gene uncertain. V was trimmed by 5 bases and J by 4 bases, leaving 9 bases between them. Germline V lookup: CDR1 SQVTM, CDR2 ANQGSEA. This CDR3 is 12 amino acids long.

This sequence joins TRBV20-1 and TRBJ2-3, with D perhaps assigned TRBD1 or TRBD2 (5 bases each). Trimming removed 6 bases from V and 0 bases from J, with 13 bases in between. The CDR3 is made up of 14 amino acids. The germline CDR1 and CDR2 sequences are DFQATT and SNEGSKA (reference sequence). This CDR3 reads CSATGTDSTDTQYF. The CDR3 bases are TGCAGTGCGACCGGGACGGACAGCACAGATACGCAGTATTTT.

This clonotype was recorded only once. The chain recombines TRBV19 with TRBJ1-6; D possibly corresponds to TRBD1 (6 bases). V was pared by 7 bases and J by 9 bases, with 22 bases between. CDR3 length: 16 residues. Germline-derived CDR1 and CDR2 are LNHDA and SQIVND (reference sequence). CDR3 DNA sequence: TGTGCCAGTACCGCGGCGATGAGGGAAGGGGGTTCACCCCTCCACTTT. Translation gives CASTAAMREGGSPLHF.

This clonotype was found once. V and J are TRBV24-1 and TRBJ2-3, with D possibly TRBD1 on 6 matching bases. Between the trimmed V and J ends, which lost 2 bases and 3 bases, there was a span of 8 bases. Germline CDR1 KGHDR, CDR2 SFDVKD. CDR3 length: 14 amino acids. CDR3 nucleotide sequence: TGTGCCACCAGTGATTACAGGGAGACAGATACGCAGTATTTT. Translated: CATSDYRETDTQYF.

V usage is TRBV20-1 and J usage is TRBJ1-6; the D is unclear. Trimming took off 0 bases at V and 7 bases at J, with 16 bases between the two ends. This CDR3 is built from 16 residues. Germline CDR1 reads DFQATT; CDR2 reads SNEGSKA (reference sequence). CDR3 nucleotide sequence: TGCAGTGCTAGAGATCTGAGGCAGTCGGCCAATTCACCCCTCCACTTT. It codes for CSARDLRQSANSPLHF.

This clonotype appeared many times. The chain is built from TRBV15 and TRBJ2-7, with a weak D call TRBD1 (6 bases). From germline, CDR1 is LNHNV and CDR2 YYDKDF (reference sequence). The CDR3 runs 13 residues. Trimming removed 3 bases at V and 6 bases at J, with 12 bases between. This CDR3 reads CATSRAGASEQYF. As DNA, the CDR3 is TGTGCCACCAGCAGGGCAGGGGCGTCCGAGCAGTACTTC.

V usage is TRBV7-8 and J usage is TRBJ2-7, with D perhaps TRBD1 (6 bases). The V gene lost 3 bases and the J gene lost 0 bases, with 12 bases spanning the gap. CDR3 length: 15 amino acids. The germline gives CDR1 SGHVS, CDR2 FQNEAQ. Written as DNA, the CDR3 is TGTGCCAGCAGCTTGGACAGACCTCTCTCCTACGAGCAGTACTTC. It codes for CASSLDRPLSYEQYF.

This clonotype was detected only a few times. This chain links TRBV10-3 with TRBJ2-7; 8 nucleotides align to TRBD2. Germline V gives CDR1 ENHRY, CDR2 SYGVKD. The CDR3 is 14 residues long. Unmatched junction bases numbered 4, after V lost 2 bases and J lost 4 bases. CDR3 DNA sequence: TGTGCCATCAGTGAGGGCGGGGGGATTTACGAGCAGTACTTC. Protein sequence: CAISEGGGIYEQYF.

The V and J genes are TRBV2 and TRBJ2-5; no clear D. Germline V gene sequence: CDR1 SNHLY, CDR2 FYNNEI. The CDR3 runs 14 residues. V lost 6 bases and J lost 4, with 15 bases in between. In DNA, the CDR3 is TGTGCCAGCAGGTATTCTGGGCTAGTAGAGACCCAGTACTTC. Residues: CASRYSGLVETQYF.

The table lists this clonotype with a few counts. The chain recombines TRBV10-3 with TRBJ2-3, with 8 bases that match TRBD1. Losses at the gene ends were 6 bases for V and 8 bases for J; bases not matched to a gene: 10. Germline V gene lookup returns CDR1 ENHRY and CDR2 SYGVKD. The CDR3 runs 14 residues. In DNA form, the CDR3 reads TGTGCCATCAGATCCGACAGGGGCGAGGGTACGCAGTATTTT. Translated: CAIRSDRGEGTQYF.

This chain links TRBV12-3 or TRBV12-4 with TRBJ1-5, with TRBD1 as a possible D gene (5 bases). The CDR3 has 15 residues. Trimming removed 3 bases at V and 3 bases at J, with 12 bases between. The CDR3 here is CASSFAGGSNQPQHF. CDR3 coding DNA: TGTGCCAGCAGTTTCGCGGGGGGGTCCAATCAGCCCCAGCATTTT.

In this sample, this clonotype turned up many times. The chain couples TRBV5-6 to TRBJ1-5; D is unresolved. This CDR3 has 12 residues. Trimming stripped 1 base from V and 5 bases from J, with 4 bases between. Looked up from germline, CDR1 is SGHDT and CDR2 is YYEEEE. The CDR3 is CASSLFDQPQHF. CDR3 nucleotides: TGTGCCAGCAGCTTGTTTGATCAGCCCCAGCATTTT.

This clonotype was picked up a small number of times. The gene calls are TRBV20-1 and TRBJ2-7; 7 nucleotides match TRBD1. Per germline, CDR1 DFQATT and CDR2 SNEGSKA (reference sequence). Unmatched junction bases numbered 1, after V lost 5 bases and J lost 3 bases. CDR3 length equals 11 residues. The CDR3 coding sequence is TGCAGTGCTGGGGACAGCTACGAGCAGTACTTC. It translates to CSAGDSYEQYF.

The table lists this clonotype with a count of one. CDR3 residues: CSARPRDRTYEQYF. The CDR3 DNA sequence: TGCAGTGCTAGACCCAGGGACCGCACCTACGAGCAGTACTTC. The chain joins TRBV20-1 to TRBJ2-7; D tentatively reads TRBD1 or TRBD2 (5 bases each). CDR3 length: 14 residues. Germline CDR1 reads DFQATT; CDR2 reads SNEGSKA (reference sequence). Between the trimmed V and J ends, which lost 2 bases and 2 bases, there was a span of 13 bases.

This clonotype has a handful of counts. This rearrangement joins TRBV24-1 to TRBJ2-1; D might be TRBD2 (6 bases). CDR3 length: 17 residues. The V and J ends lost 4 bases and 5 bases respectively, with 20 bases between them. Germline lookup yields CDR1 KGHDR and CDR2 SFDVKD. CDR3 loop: CATSETPSGFRHNEQFF. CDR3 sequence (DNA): TGTGCCACCAGTGAAACCCCGAGCGGGTTTCGCCACAATGAGCAGTTCTTC.

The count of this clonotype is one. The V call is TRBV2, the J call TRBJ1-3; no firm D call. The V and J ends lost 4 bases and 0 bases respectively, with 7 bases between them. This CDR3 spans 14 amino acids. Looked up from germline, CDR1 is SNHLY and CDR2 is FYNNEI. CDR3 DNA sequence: TGTGCCAGCAGTGCAGTCCTCTCTGGAAACACCATATATTTT. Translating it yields CASSAVLSGNTIYF.

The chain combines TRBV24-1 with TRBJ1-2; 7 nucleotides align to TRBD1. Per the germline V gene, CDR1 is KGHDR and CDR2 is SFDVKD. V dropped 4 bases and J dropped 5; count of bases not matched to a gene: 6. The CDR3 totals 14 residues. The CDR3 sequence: CATSDPGTAYGYTF. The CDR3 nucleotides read TGTGCCACCAGTGACCCCGGGACAGCTTATGGCTACACCTTC.

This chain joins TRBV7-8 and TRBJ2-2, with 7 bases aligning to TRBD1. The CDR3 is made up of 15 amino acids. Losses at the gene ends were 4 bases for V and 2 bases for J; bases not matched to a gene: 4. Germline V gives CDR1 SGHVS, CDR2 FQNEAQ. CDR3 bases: TGTGCCAGCAGCTCCGGGACAGTCAACACCGGGGAGCTGTTTTTT. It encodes CASSSGTVNTGELFF. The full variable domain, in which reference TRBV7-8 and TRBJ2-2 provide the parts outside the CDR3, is GAGVSQSPRYKVAKRGQDVALRCDPISGHVSLFWYQQALGQGPEFLTYFQNEAQLDKSGLPSDRFFAERPEGSVSTLKIQRTQQEDSAVYLCASSSGTVNTGELFFGEGSRLTVL.

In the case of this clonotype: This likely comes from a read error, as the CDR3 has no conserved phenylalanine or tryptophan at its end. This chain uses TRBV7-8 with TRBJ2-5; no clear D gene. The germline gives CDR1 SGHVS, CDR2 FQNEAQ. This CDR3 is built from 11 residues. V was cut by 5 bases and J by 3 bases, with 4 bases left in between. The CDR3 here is CASSREETQYL. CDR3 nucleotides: TGTGCCAGCAGCAGGGAAGAGACCCAGTACCTC.

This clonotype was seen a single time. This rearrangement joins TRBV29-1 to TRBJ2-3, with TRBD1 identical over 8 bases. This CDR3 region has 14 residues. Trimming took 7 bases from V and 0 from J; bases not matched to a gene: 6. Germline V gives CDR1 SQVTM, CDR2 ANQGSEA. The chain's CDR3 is CSAKDRASTDTQYF. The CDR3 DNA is TGCAGCGCCAAGGACAGGGCTAGCACAGATACGCAGTATTTT.

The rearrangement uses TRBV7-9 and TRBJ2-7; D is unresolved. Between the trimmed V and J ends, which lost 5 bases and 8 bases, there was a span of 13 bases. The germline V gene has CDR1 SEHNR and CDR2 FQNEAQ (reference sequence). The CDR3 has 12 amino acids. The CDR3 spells CASSPLLVKQYF. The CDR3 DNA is TGTGCCAGCAGCCCTCTCCTCGTCAAGCAGTACTTC.

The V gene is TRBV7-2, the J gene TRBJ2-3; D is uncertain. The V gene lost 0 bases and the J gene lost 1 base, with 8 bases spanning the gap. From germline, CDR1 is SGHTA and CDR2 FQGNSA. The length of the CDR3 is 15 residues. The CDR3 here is CASSLAPAGTDTQYF. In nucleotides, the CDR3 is TGTGCCAGCAGCTTAGCCCCAGCCGGCACAGATACGCAGTATTTT.